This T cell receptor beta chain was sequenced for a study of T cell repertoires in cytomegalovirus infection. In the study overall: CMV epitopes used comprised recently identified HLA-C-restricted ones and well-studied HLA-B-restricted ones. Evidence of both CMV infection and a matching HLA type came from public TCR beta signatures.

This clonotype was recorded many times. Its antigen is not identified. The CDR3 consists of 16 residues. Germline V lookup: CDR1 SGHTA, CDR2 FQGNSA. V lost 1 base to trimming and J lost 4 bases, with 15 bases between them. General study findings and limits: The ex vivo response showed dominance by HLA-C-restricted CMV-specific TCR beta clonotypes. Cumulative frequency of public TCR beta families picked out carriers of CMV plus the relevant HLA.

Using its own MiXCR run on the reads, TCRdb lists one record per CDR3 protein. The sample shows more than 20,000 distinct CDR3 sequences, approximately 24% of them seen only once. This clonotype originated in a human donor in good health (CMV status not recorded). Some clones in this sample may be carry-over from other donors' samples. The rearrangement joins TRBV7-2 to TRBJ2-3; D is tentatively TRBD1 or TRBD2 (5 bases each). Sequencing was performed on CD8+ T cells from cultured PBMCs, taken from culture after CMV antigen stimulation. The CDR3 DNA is TGTGCCAGCAGCTTAGTGGCAGGGAGTCAGGCAGATACGCAGTATTTT. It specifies CASSLVAGSQADTQYF.